The 27 T cell receptor beta chains below all came from one sample that was sequenced in a study of T cells after yellow fever vaccination. TCRdb reprocessed the 5' RACE reads with MiXCR, giving one entry per CDR3 protein. In the table there are approximately 300,000 distinct CDR3 sequences, 9.5% to 12% of which are singletons. The sample was CD4+ T cells sorted from PBMCs, taken 45 days after the yellow fever booster vaccination. The receptors were sampled from a man aged 18 to 29 who received the YFV17D yellow fever vaccine.

Within the sample, this clonotype is medium-sized. This chain joins TRBV5-6 and TRBJ2-1; D might be TRBD2 (7 bases). This CDR3 is 15 amino acids long. Trimming stripped 2 bases from V and 4 bases from J, with 13 bases between. Germline assignment: CDR1 SGHDT and CDR2 YYEEEE. The CDR3 region is CASSFGGRRYNEQFF. CDR3 nucleotide sequence: TGTGCCAGCAGCTTCGGGGGGCGGAGATACAATGAGCAGTTCTTC.

This chain uses TRBV7-2 with TRBJ2-5; unclear D gene. This CDR3 region has 13 residues. Germline V CDR1 and CDR2: SGHTA, FQGNSA. The ends were cut back, 4 bases at V and 4 bases at J, with 10 bases in the middle. CDR3 bases: TGTGCCAGCAGCTCTAGGACGTTAGAGACCCAGTACTTC. This translates into CASSSRTLETQYF. Drawing the rest from reference TRBV7-2 and TRBJ2-5, the complete variable domain is GAGVSQSPSNKVTEKGKDVELRCDPISGHTALYWYRQSLGQGLEFLIYFQGNSAPDKSGLPSDRFSAERTGGSVSTLTIQRTQQEDSAVYLCASSSRTLETQYFGPGTRLLVL.

DNA for the CDR3: TGTGCCAGCAGTGAGAGGACAAGCTATGGCTACACCTTC. Amino acid sequence: CASSERTSYGYTF. The chain carries TRBV2 and TRBJ1-2; tentative D call: TRBD1 (5 bases). The germline gives CDR1 SNHLY, CDR2 FYNNEI. V lost 3 bases, J lost 4 bases, and 9 bases lay in between. There are 13 residues in the CDR3. The full variable domain, rest sourced from reference TRBV2 and TRBJ1-2, is EPEVTQTPSHQVTQMGQEVILRCVPISNHLYFYWYRQILGQKVEFLVSFYNNEISEKSEIFDDQFSVERPDGSNFTLKIRSTKLEDSAMYFCASSERTSYGYTFGSGTRLTVV.

This clonotype was recorded a few times. The rearrangement uses TRBV24-1 and TRBJ2-5; D perhaps matches TRBD1 (6 bases). Trimming pared 4 bases from V and 5 bases from J, leaving 13 bases between. Germline V gene sequence: CDR1 KGHDR, CDR2 SFDVKD. The CDR3 covers 14 residues. The CDR3 spells CATSDHTGPETQYF. CDR3 nucleotide sequence: TGTGCCACCAGTGACCATACAGGGCCCGAGACCCAGTACTTC.

This clonotype was detected many times. The rearrangement uses TRBV6-5 and TRBJ1-2; the D is unclear. Trimming stripped 7 bases from V and 2 bases from J, with 11 bases between. This CDR3 is 13 amino acids long. CDR1 is MNHEY, CDR2 SVGAGI, per germline. The CDR3 DNA is TGTGCCAGCACCCCGGGCGAAAACTATGGCTACACCTTC. Translation: CASTPGENYGYTF.

The sample holds a few counts of this clonotype. This chain uses TRBV5-1 with TRBJ2-1; D not certain. CDR1 and CDR2 (germline): SGHRS, YFSETQ. V gave up 0 bases and J gave up 6 bases, with 10 bases separating them. CDR3 length equals 14 residues. CDR3 nucleotide sequence: TGCGCCAGCAGCTTGGATGGCAGAACCAATGAGCAGTTCTTC. It encodes CASSLDGRTNEQFF.

The rearrangement joins TRBV24-1 to TRBJ1-4; no clear D gene. Per the germline V gene, CDR1 is KGHDR and CDR2 is SFDVKD. V was pared by 3 bases and J by 8 bases, with 3 bases between. This CDR3 region has 11 residues. CDR3 DNA: TGTGCCACCAGTGATGGCGAAAAACTGTTTTTT. It is translated as CATSDGEKLFF.

This clonotype was seen more than once but under ten times. This chain links TRBV12-3 or TRBV12-4 with TRBJ1-1, with D hard to call. This CDR3 is 14 amino acids long. V was clipped by 6 bases and J by 3 bases, with 14 bases between them. The CDR3 spells CASSRTESYTEAFF. The CDR3 DNA follows: TGTGCCAGCAGCCGAACCGAGAGTTACACTGAAGCTTTCTTT.

This clonotype was seen only a few times. The chain has TRBV19 and TRBJ2-7; the D call may be TRBD1 or TRBD2 (5 bases each). CDR1 is LNHDA and CDR2 is SQIVND in the germline V gene (reference sequence). The CDR3 is made up of 11 amino acids. V dropped 7 bases and J dropped 3 bases, with 7 bases sitting between them. The CDR3: CASNGGYEQYF. The CDR3 DNA reads as TGTGCCAGTAATGGGGGCTACGAGCAGTACTTC. Combining the CDR3 with reference TRBV19 and TRBJ2-7 gives the whole variable domain DGGITQSPKYLFRKEGQNVTLSCEQNLNHDAMYWYRQDPGQGLRLIYYSQIVNDFQKGDIAEGYSVSREKKESFPLTVTSAQKNPTAFYLCASNGGYEQYFGPGTRLTVT.

The chain joins TRBV29-1 to TRBJ1-1, with no clear D. The V end lost 2 bases, the J end lost 1 base, and 14 bases lay between the germline ends. CDR1 and CDR2 (germline): SQVTM, ANQGSEA. There are 15 residues in the CDR3. The CDR3 coding sequence is TGCAGCGTTGAAAGGAGAGGGCTCAGGAACACTGAAGCTTTCTTT. Protein product: CSVERRGLRNTEAFF.

The chain couples TRBV12-5 to TRBJ2-3, with TRBD2 identical over 10 bases. The CDR3 contains 17 residues. Germline assignment: CDR1 LGHNT and CDR2 FRNRAP. The V and J ends lost 1 base and 5 bases, in that order; junction bases with no gene match: 9. Here the CDR3 DNA reads TGTGCTAGTGGTTTGGCCCCAGCGGGGGGGGTGTTAGATACGCAGTATTTT. Residues: CASGLAPAGGVLDTQYF.

This clonotype has a handful of counts. This chain links TRBV20-1 with TRBJ2-2, with 8 bases fitting TRBD2. The V and J ends lost 2 bases and 6 bases, in that order; junction bases with no gene match: 14. The CDR3 is 17 residues long. Germline V gene lookup returns CDR1 DFQATT and CDR2 SNEGSKA (reference sequence). The CDR3, as DNA: TGCAGTGCTAGACACGCCCGGGGGGGCGGGTCGGCCGGGGAGCTGTTTTTT. It encodes CSARHARGGGSAGELFF.

V gene TRBV12-3 or TRBV12-4 combines with J gene TRBJ2-7; 8 bases are a match to TRBD1. Trimming took 5 bases from V and 9 from J; bases not matched to a gene: 12. The length of the CDR3 is 14 residues. CDR3 bases: TGTGCCAGCAGTGGGCACGGGGACAGGACCGGGCAGTACTTC. Protein: CASSGHGDRTGQYF.

Only a few counts were recorded for this clonotype. This sequence joins TRBV27 and TRBJ2-3, with D uncertain. The CDR3 runs to 15 residues. The germline gives CDR1 MNHEY, CDR2 SMNVEV (reference sequence). Trimming left V 3 bases short and J 0 bases short, with 10 bases between. DNA for the CDR3: TGTGCCAGCAGTTTTCGTCTTCCTAGCACAGATACGCAGTATTTT. Translation gives CASSFRLPSTDTQYF.

This rearrangement joins TRBV4-2 to TRBJ1-6, with 8 bases aligning to TRBD1. The CDR3 totals 18 residues. Germline loops: CDR1 LGHNA, CDR2 YNFKEQ. V trimming: 4 bases; J trimming: 3 bases; junction bases outside the gene matches: 11. This CDR3 is CASSLRPDRAFYNSPLHF. CDR3 coding DNA: TGTGCCAGCAGCCTCCGACCGGACAGGGCGTTCTATAATTCACCCCTCCACTTT.

This clonotype was detected only a few times. V gene TRBV5-1 combines with J gene TRBJ2-3; 7 nucleotides agree with TRBD1. In germline, CDR1 is SGHRS, CDR2 YFSETQ. The junction had 12 bases not matched to a gene; V was cut back by 3 bases and J by 2 bases. The CDR3 is 17 amino acids. The CDR3 DNA is TGCGCCAGCAGCTCGTGGGCCCGACAGGGACCCACAGATACGCAGTATTTT. Protein product: CASSSWARQGPTDTQYF.

The chain recombines TRBV2 with TRBJ2-7, with 8 bases identical to TRBD1. Losses at the gene ends were 7 bases for V and 6 bases for J; bases not matched to a gene: 5. CDR1 is SNHLY, CDR2 FYNNEI, per germline. The CDR3 covers 12 residues. CDR3 residues: CASTEQGGEQYF. In DNA form, the CDR3 reads TGTGCCAGCACAGAACAGGGGGGCGAGCAGTACTTC.

The rearrangement uses TRBV6-6 and TRBJ2-7, with 8 bases fitting TRBD2. The length of the CDR3 is 14 residues. J gave up 3 bases and V 6 bases, and 7 bases lay outside the gene matches. Per germline, CDR1 MNHNY and CDR2 SVGAGI (reference sequence). CDR3 DNA sequence: TGTGCCAGCAGCCTCGGCGCGGGGGGCTACGAGCAGTACGTC. It yields the protein CASSLGAGGYEQYV.

The CDR3 bases are TGTGCCAGCAGTTTAGCGGCAACCCAGAATACGCAGTATTTT. The encoded protein is CASSLAATQNTQYF. V usage is TRBV25-1 and J usage is TRBJ2-3; the D gene is possibly TRBD2 (6 bases). The CDR3 is 14 amino acids. The V end lost 5 bases, the J end lost 7 bases, and 16 bases lay between the germline ends. Per the germline V gene, CDR1 is MGHDK and CDR2 is SYGVNS.

The genes are TRBV10-3 and TRBJ2-1; no firm D call. V gave up 3 bases and J gave up 0 bases, with 9 bases separating them. This CDR3 region has 15 residues. Germline V gene lookup returns CDR1 ENHRY and CDR2 SYGVKD. The CDR3 coding sequence is TGTGCCATCAGTGATGGGGTTCGCTCCTACAATGAGCAGTTCTTC. Encoded protein: CAISDGVRSYNEQFF.

The gene calls are TRBV6-2 or TRBV6-3 and TRBJ2-2; a weak D match, TRBD1 (6 bases). This CDR3 region has 17 residues. Trimming shortened V by 2 bases and J by 2 bases, and 15 bases separated the two germline ends. Germline V gives CDR1 MNHEY, CDR2 SVGEGT. Here the CDR3 reads CASSYTRTDKNTGELFF. CDR3 DNA: TGTGCCAGCAGTTACACACGGACAGATAAAAACACCGGGGAGCTGTTTTTT.

This clonotype came up a few times. The V and J genes are TRBV5-1 and TRBJ2-1; TRBD1 aligns across 9 bases. Germline V gene data show CDR1 as SGHRS and CDR2 as YFSETQ. This CDR3 has 15 amino acids. V trimming: 0 bases; J trimming: 8 bases; junction bases outside the gene matches: 6. CDR3 residues: CASSLGTGELYEQFF. DNA of the CDR3: TGCGCCAGCAGCTTGGGGACAGGGGAACTCTATGAGCAGTTCTTC.

This rearrangement joins TRBV5-1 to TRBJ1-1, with a tentative D call TRBD1 (5 bases). This CDR3 is 14 amino acids long. V lost 4 bases to trimming and J lost 3 bases, with 13 bases between them. In germline, CDR1 is SGHRS, CDR2 YFSETQ. CDR3 bases: TGCGCCAGCAGCAAGGACCGGGGGGACACTGAAGCTTTCTTT. It is translated as CASSKDRGDTEAFF. Supplemented by reference TRBV5-1 and TRBJ1-1, the full variable domain reads KAGVTQTPRYLIKTRGQQVTLSCSPISGHRSVSWYQQTPGQGLQFLFEYFSETQRNKGNFPGRFSGRQFSNSRSEMNVSTLELGDSALYLCASSKDRGDTEAFFGQGTRLTVV.

J is TRBJ2-2 and V is TRBV7-2; D may be TRBD2 (6 bases). The CDR3 runs to 14 residues. Germline CDR1 is SGHTA and CDR2 is FQGNSA. V shed 6 bases and J shed 5 bases, with 13 bases lying between them. The CDR3 region has the DNA TGTGCCAGCAGACAGACTAGAGAAACCGGGGAGCTGTTTTTT. Translation gives CASRQTRETGELFF.

This clonotype was seen only a few times. V and J are TRBV24-1 and TRBJ2-1; 12 bases are a match to TRBD1. The CDR3 covers 16 residues. The J segment lost 7 bases and the V segment lost 3 bases, leaving 6 bases of the junction unmatched. Germline assignment: CDR1 KGHDR and CDR2 SFDVKD. For the CDR3, the DNA is TGTGCCACCAGTGATCCCCGGGACAGGGGGCGGAATGAGCAGTTCTTC. Amino acids: CATSDPRDRGRNEQFF.

Written as DNA, the CDR3 is TGTGCCAGCAGCCCCTCCACGAGGACAGGGAATCTCTATGGCTACACCTTC. Encoded protein: CASSPSTRTGNLYGYTF. The chain employs TRBV5-4 and TRBJ1-2; TRBD1 agrees at 8 bases. J lost 4 bases, V lost 4 bases, and 15 bases had no gene match. Germline V gene data show CDR1 as SGHNT and CDR2 as YYREEE (reference sequence). CDR3 size: 17 residues.

The chain recombines TRBV7-9 with TRBJ2-5, with D possibly being TRBD2 (6 bases). The CDR3 loop spans 16 amino acids. CDR1 SEHNR and CDR2 FQNEAQ come from the germline V gene (reference sequence). The V end lost 5 bases, the J end lost 2 bases, and 18 bases lay between the germline ends. The DNA of the CDR3 is TGTGCCAGCAGCCCCGGGACTTCCTCGTGGCAAGAGACCCAGTACTTC. It codes for CASSPGTSSWQETQYF.